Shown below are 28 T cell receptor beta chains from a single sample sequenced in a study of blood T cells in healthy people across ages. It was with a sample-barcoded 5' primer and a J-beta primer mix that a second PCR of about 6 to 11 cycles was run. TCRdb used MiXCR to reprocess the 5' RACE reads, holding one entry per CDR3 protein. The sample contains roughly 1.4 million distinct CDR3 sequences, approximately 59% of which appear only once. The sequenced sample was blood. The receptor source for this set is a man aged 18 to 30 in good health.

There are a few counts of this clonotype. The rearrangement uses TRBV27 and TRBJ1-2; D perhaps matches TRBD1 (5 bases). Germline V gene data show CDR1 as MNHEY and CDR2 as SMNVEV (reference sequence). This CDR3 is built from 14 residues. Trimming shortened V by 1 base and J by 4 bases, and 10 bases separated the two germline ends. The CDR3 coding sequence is TGTGCCAGCAGTTTATTTGGGGGTAGCTATGGCTACACCTTC. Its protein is CASSLFGGSYGYTF.

CDR3 nucleotides: TGTGCCAGCAGACCAGAGGGGCTCGGCACAGATACGCAGTATTTT. Its protein is CASRPEGLGTDTQYF. The chain combines TRBV6-6 with TRBJ2-3; D may correspond to TRBD1 or TRBD2 (5 bases each). CDR1 is MNHNY, CDR2 SVGAGI, per germline (reference sequence). This CDR3 has 15 amino acids. V was cut by 6 bases and J by 1 base, with 14 bases left in between.

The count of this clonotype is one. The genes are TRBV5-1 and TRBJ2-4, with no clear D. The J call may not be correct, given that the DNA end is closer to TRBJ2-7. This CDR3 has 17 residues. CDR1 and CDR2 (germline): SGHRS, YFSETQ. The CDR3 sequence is CASSLSGVNPQGYEQYF. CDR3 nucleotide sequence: TGCGCCAGCAGCTTGTCGGGTGTGAACCCTCAAGGCTACGAGCAGTACTTC.

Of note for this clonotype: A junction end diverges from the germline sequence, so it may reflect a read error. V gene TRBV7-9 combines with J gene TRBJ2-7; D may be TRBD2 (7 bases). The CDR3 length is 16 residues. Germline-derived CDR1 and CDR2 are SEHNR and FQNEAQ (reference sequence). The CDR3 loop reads CASSLEGGGSSHEQYF. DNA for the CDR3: TGTGCCAGCAGCTTAGAGGGGGGCGGGAGCTCCCACGAGCAGTACTTC.

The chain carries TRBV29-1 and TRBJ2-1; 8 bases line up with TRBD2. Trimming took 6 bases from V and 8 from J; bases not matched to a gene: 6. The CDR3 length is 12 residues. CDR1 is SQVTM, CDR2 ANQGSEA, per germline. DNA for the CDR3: TGCAGCGTCATAGCGGGGTGGGATGAGCAGTTCTTC. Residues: CSVIAGWDEQFF.

This CDR3 is CASSLNYGFEQYF. As DNA, the CDR3 is TGTGCCAGCAGCTTAAATTATGGGTTCGAGCAGTACTTC. The rearrangement links TRBV7-9 to TRBJ2-7; D remains unclear. The V gene lost 2 bases and the J gene lost 6 bases, with 11 bases spanning the gap. Germline-derived CDR1 and CDR2 are SEHNR and FQNEAQ (reference sequence). The CDR3 is made up of 13 amino acids.

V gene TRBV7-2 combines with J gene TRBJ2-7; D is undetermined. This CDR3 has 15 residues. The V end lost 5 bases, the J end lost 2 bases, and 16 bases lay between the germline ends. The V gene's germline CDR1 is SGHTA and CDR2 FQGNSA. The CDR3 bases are TGTGCCAGCAGCCAAGTTGGCGGATCCGCCTACGAGCAGTACTTC. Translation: CASSQVGGSAYEQYF.

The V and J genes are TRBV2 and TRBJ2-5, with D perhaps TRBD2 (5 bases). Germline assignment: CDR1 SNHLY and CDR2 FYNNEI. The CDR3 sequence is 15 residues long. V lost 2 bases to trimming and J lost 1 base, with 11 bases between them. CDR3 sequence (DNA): TGTGCCAGCAGTGAACTGGAGGACTCCCAAGAGACCCAGTACTTC. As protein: CASSELEDSQETQYF. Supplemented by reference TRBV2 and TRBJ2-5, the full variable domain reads EPEVTQTPSHQVTQMGQEVILRCVPISNHLYFYWYRQILGQKVEFLVSFYNNEISEKSEIFDDQFSVERPDGSNFTLKIRSTKLEDSAMYFCASSELEDSQETQYFGPGTRLLVL.

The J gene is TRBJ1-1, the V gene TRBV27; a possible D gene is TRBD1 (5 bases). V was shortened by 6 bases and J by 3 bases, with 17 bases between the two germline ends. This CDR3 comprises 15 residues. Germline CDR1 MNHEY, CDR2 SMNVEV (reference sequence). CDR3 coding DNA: TGTGCCAGCAGCTCCCGGCGTGGGGGAGACACTGAAGCTTTCTTT. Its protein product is CASSSRRGGDTEAFF.

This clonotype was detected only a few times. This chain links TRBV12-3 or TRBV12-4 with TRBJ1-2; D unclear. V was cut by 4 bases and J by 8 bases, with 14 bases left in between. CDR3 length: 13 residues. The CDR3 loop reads CASSYRSSRGYTF. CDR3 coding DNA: TGTGCCAGCAGTTATCGATCGTCCAGAGGCTACACCTTC.

The DNA for the CDR3 is TGCAGTGCTAGGGTCTCACAAGAGACCCAGTACTTC. It is translated as CSARVSQETQYF. The chain combines TRBV20-1 with TRBJ2-5; D ambiguous. V was trimmed by 3 bases and J by 2 bases, leaving 7 bases between them. The length of the CDR3 is 12 residues. The germline V gene encodes CDR1 DFQATT and CDR2 SNEGSKA (reference sequence).

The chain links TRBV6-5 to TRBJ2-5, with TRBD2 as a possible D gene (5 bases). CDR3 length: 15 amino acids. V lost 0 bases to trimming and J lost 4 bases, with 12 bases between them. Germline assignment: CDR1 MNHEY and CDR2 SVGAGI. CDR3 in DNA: TGTGCCAGCAGTTACTCCCAATTAGAGGGAGAGACCCAGTACTTC. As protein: CASSYSQLEGETQYF.

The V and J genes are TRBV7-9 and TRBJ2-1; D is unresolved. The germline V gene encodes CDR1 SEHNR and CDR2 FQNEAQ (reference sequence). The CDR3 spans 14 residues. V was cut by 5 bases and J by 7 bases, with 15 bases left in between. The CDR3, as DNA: TGTGCCAGCAGCCCCCACGGACCACTTAATGAGCAGTTCTTC. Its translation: CASSPHGPLNEQFF.

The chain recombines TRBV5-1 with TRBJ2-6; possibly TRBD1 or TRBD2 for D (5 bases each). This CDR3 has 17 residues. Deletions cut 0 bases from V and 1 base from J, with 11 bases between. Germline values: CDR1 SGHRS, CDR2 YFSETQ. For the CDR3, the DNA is TGCGCCAGCAGCTTGGGGATCGGGGCTTCTGGGGCCAACGTCCTGACTTTC. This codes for CASSLGIGASGANVLTF.

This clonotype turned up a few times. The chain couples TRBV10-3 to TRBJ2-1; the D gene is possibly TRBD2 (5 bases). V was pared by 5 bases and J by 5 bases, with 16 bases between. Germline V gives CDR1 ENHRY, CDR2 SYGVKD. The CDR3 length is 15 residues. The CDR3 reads CAISSMEEGHNEQFF. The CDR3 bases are TGTGCCATCAGTTCCATGGAAGAGGGCCACAATGAGCAGTTCTTC.

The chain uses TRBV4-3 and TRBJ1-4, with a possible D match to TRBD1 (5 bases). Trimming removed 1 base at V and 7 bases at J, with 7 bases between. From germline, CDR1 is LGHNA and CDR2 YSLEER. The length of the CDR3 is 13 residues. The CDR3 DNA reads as TGCGCCAGCAGCCAAGTACAGGCTGAAAAACTGTTTTTT. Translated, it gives CASSQVQAEKLFF.

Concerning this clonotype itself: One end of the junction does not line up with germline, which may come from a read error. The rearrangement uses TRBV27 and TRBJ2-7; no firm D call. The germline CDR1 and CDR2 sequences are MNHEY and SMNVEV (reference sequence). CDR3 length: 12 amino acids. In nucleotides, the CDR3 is TGTGTCAGCAGTCTAACCCCCTATGAGCAGTACTTC. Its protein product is CVSSLTPYEQYF.

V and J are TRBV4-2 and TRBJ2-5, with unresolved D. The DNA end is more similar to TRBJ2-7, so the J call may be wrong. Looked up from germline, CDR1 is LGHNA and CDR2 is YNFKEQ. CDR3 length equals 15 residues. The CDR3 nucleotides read TGTGCCAGCAGCCAAGTGTTAGATCGTTGGTACGAGCAGTACTTC. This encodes CASSQVLDRWYEQYF.

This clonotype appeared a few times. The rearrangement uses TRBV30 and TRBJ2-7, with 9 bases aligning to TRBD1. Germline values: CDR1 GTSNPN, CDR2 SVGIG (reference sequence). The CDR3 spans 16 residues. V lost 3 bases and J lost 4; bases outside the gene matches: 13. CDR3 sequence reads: CAWRAALGQGQYEQYF. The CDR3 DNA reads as TGTGCCTGGAGAGCCGCTTTGGGACAGGGACAATACGAGCAGTACTTC.

CDR3 DNA: TGCGCCAGCAGCCAGGAACCGGGGGGTCCGAGCTCCTACGAGCAGTACTTC. It is translated as CASSQEPGGPSSYEQYF. The chain uses TRBV4-1 and TRBJ2-7; 7 bases are a match to TRBD2. The CDR3 has 17 residues. CDR1 and CDR2 (germline): MGHRA, YSYEKL. J lost 0 bases, V lost 3 bases, and 11 bases had no gene match.

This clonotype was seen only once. CDR3 sequence: CAWSVQGYEQFF. The CDR3 region has the DNA TGTGCCTGGAGTGTACAGGGCTATGAGCAGTTCTTC. This chain joins TRBV30 and TRBJ2-1; possible D gene TRBD1, 6 bases. Trimming cost V 0 bases and J 8 bases, with 8 bases left between them. Germline CDR1 and CDR2: GTSNPN and SVGIG (reference sequence). There are 12 residues in the CDR3.

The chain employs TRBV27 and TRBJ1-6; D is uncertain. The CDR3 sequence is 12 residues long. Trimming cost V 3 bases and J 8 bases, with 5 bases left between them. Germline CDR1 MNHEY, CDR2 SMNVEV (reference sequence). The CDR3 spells CASSFADSPLHF. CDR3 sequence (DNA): TGTGCCAGCAGTTTTGCAGATTCACCCCTCCACTTT.

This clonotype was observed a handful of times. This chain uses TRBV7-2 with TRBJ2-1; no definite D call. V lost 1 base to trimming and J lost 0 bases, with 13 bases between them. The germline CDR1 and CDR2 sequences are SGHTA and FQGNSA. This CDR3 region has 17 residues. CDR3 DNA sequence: TGTGCCAGCAGCTTAGATTTGGCACCGAGCTCCTACAATGAGCAGTTCTTC. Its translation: CASSLDLAPSSYNEQFF.

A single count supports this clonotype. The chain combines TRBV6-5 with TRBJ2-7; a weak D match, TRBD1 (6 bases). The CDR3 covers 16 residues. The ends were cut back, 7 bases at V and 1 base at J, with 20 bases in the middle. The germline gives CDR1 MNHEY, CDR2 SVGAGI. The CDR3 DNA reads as TGTGCCAGCACCCTTGCCTATGGGGGCAGGTCCTACGAGCAGTACTTC. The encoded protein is CASTLAYGGRSYEQYF.

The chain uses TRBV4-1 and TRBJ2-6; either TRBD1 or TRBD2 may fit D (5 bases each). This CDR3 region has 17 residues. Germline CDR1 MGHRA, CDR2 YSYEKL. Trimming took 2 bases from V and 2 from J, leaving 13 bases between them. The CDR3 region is CASSQRRGVAGANVLTF. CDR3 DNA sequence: TGCGCCAGCAGCCAAAGAAGGGGAGTTGCTGGGGCCAACGTCCTGACTTTC.

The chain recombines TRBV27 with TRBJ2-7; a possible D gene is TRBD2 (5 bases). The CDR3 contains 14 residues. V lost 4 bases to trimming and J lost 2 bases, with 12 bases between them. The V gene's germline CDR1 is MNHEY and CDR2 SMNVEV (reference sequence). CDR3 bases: TGTGCCAGCAGTTCTCCTAGCTCCCCCTACGAGCAGTACTTC. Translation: CASSSPSSPYEQYF.

The CDR3: CSAPTRQGGDNEQFF. The CDR3 DNA follows: TGCAGTGCTCCCACGCGACAGGGTGGGGACAATGAGCAGTTCTTC. The J gene is TRBJ2-1, the V gene TRBV20-1, with 7 positions matching TRBD1. There are 15 residues in the CDR3. Germline lookup yields CDR1 DFQATT and CDR2 SNEGSKA (reference sequence). Trimming cost V 5 bases and J 5 bases; bases outside gene matches: 12.

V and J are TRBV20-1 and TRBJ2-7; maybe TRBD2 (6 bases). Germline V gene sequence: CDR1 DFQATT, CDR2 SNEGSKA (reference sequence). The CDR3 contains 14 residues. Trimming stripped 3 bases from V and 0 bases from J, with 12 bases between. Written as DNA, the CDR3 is TGCAGTGCTAGGGGACTCGGGAGCTCCTACGAGCAGTACTTC. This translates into CSARGLGSSYEQYF.